This TCR beta chain was observed in a study of T cell repertoires in cytomegalovirus infection. Remarks on this clonotype: Its antigen is unidentified.

Study results and limitations: Ex vivo, HLA-C-restricted CMV-specific TCR beta clonotypes prevailed over the rest of the response.

The germline gives CDR1 SGHRS, CDR2 YFSETQ. The CDR3 is 18 amino acids. The junction had 13 bases not matched to a gene; V was cut back by 3 bases and J by 6 bases. TCRdb reanalysed the reads using MiXCR and keeps one entry per CDR3 protein. The profile shows under 450,000 distinct CDR3 sequences, roughly 36% of them singletons. The gene calls are TRBV5-1 and TRBJ2-1; 12 positions match TRBD2. The sample was cultured PBMCs, taken from culture after CMV antigen stimulation. The TCR was taken from a human donor in good health (CMV status not recorded). Some clones in this sample may be carry-over from other donors' samples. In DNA, the CDR3 is TGCGCCAGCAGCTCGGGACTAGCGGGCTATCCCAGGAGCAATGAGCAGTTCTTC. Translated, it gives CASSSGLAGYPRSNEQFF.